The present TCR beta chain was sequenced within a study of blood T cells in healthy people across ages. Looked up from germline, CDR1 is MNHEY and CDR2 is SVGEGT. The CDR3 covers 15 residues. V shed 6 bases and J shed 4 bases, with 16 bases lying between them. Of note for this clonotype: Its target is unknown.

Points from the study as a whole: Per million T cells, the diversity of TCR beta decreased roughly linearly as age advanced.

A sample-barcoded 5' primer and a J-beta primer mix were used in a second PCR of roughly 7 to 11 cycles. All cDNA molecules were each tagged by a template-switch adaptor with 12 random nucleotides. Sequencing yielded, for each sample, at least 2.5 million paired-end reads carrying CDR3. TCRdb analysed the 5' RACE reads with MiXCR anew, one entry per CDR3 protein. Of around 650,000 distinct CDR3 sequences in the sample, around 43% were seen once. The rearrangement links TRBV6-2 or TRBV6-3 to TRBJ1-5, with D perhaps matching TRBD1 (5 bases). The sample consisted of blood. The origin of this receptor is an elderly man in good health. The CDR3 region has the DNA TGTGCCAGCAGCGTCGATAGGGGACGAAATCAGCCCCAGCATTTT. Residues: CASSVDRGRNQPQHF.